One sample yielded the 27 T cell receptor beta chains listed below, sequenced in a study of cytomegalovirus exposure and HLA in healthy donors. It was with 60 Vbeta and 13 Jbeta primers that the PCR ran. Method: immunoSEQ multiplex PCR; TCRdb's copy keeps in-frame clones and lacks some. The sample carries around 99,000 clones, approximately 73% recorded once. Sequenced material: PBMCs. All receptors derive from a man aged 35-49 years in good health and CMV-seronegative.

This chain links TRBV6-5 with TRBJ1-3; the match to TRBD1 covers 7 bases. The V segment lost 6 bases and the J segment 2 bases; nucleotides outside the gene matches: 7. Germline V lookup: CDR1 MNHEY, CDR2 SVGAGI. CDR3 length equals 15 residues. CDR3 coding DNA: TGTGCCAGCAGAGTAACAGGGGAGGCTGGAAACACCATATATTTT. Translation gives CASRVTGEAGNTIYF.

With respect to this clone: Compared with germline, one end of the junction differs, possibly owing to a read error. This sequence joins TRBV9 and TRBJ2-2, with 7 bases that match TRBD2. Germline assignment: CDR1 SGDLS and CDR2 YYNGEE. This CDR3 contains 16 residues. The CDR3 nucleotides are TGTGCCAGCAGCGTAGCTACGAGCGGGGAGACCGGGGAGCTGTCTTTT. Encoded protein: CASSVATSGETGELSF.

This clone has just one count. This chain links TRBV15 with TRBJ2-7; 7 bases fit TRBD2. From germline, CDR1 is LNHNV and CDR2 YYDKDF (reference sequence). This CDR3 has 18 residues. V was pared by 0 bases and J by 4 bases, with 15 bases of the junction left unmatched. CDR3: CATSRDLSHGGREYEQYF. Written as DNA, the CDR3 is TGTGCCACCAGCAGAGACCTTAGCCATGGGGGGAGGGAGTACGAGCAGTACTTC.

The CDR3 DNA follows: TGTGCCAGCAGTTGGCCAGATGGTCAGCCCCAGCATTTT. Residues: CASSWPDGQPQHF. The chain links TRBV28 to TRBJ1-5, with no clear D. This CDR3 spans 13 amino acids. Trimming removed 4 bases from V and 6 bases from J, with 10 bases in between. The germline V gene has CDR1 MDHEN and CDR2 SYDVKM.

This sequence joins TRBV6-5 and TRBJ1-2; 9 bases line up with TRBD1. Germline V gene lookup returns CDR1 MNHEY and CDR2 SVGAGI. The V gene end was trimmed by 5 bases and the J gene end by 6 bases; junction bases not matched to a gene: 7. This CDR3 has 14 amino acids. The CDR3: CASSPSRDRDGYTF. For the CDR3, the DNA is TGTGCCAGCAGTCCGTCCCGGGACAGGGATGGCTACACCTTC.

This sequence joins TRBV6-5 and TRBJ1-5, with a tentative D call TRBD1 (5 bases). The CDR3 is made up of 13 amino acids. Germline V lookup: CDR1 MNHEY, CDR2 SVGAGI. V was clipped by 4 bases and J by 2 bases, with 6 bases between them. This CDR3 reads CASSWGGNQPQHF. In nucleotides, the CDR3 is TGTGCCAGCAGTTGGGGCGGCAATCAGCCCCAGCATTTT.

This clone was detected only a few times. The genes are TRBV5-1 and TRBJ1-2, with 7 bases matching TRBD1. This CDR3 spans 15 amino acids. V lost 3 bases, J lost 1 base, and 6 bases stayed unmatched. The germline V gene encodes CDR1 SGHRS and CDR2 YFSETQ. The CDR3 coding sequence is TGCGCCAGCAGCTCCCCGGGACAGCTTAACTATGGCTACACCTTC. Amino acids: CASSSPGQLNYGYTF. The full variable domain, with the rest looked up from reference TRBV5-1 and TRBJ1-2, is KAGVTQTPRYLIKTRGQQVTLSCSPISGHRSVSWYQQTPGQGLQFLFEYFSETQRNKGNFPGRFSGRQFSNSRSEMNVSTLELGDSALYLCASSSPGQLNYGYTFGSGTRLTVV.

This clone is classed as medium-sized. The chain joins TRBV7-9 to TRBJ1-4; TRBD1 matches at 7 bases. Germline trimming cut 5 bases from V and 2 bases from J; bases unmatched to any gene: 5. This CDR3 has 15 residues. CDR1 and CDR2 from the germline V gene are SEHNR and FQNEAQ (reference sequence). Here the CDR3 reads CASSPGDSTNEKLFF. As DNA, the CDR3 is TGTGCCAGCAGCCCCGGGGACAGTACTAATGAAAAACTGTTTTTT.

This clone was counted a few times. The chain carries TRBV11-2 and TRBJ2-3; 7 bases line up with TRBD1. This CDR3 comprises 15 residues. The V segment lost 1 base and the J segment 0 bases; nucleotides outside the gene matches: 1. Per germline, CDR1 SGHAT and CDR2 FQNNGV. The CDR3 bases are TGTGCCAGCAGCTTAGCCAGGGGGAGCACAGATACGCAGTATTTT. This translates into CASSLARGSTDTQYF.

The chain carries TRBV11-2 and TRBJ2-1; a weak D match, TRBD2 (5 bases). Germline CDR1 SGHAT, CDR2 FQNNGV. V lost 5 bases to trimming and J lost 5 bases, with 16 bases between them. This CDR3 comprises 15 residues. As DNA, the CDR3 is TGTGCCAGCAGCCCCGGGGAATGGTTCGACAATGAGCAGTTCTTC. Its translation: CASSPGEWFDNEQFF.

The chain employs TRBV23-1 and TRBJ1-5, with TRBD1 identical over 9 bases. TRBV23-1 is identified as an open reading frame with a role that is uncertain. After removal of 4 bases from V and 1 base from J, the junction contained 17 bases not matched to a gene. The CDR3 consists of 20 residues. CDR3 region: CASSPFRDREWVRSNQPQHF. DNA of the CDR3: TGCGCCAGCAGTCCCTTTCGGGACAGGGAATGGGTCCGAAGCAATCAGCCCCAGCATTTT.

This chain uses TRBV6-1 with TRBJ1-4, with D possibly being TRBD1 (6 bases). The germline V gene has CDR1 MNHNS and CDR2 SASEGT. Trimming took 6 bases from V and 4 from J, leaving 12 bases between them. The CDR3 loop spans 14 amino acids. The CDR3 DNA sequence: TGTGCCAGCAGCTCTGGACAGTTTAATGAAAAACTGTTTTTT. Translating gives CASSSGQFNEKLFF.

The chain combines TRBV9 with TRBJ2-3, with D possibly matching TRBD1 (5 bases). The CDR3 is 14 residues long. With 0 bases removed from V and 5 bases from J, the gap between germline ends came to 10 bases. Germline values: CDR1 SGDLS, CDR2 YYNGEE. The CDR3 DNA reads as TGTGCCAGCAGCGTAGAGCTCAGGGAAGATACGCAGTATTTT. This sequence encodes CASSVELREDTQYF.

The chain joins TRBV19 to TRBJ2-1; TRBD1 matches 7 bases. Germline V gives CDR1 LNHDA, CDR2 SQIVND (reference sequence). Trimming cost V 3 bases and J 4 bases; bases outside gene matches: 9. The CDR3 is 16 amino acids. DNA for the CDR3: TGTGCCAGTAGTATTGCTCCGGGACAGCCATACAATGAGCAGTTCTTC. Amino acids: CASSIAPGQPYNEQFF.

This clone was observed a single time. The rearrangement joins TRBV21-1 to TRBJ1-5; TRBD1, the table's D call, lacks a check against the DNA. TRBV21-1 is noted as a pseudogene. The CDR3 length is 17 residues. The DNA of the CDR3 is TGTGCCAGCAGCTCAAACAACCGGGACAGCCCAGATCAGCCCCAGCATTTT. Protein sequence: CASSSNNRDSPDQPQHF.

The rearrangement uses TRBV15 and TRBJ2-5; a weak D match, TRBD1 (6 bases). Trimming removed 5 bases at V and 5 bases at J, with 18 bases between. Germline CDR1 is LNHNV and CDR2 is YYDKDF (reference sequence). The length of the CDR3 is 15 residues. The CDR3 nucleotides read TGTGCCACCAGCCGGGGAAGGCAGGACAGCGAGACCCAGTACTTC. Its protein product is CATSRGRQDSETQYF.

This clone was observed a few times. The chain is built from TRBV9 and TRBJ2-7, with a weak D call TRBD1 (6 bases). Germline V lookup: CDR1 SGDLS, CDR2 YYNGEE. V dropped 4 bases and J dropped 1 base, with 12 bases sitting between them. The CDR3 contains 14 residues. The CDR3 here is CASSPMGASYEQYF. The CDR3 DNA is TGTGCCAGCAGCCCAATGGGGGCTTCCTACGAGCAGTACTTC.

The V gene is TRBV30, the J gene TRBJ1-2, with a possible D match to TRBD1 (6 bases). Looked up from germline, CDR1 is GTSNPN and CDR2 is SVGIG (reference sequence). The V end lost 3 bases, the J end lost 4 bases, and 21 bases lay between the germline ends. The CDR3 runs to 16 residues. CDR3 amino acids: CAWSARPHRVGYGYTF. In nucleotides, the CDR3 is TGTGCCTGGAGCGCCCGCCCCCACAGGGTTGGCTATGGCTACACCTTC.

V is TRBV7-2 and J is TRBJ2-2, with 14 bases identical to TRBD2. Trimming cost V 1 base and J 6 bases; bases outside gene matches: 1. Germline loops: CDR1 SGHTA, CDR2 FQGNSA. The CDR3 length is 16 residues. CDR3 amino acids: CASSLGGLAGAGELFF. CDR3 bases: TGTGCCAGCAGCTTAGGGGGACTAGCGGGGGCCGGGGAGCTGTTTTTT.

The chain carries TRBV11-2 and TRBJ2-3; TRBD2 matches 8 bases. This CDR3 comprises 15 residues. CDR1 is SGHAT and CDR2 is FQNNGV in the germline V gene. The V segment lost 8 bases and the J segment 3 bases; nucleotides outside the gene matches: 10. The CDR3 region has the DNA TGTGCCAGCGCCCGGGGAGCGGGGGATACAGATACGCAGTATTTT. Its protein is CASARGAGDTDTQYF.

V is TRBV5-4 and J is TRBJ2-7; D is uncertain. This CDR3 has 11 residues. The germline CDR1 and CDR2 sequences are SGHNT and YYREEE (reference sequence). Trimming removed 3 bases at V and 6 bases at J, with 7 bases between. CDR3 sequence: CASSSPGEQYF. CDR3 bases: TGTGCCAGCAGCTCCCCCGGCGAGCAGTACTTC. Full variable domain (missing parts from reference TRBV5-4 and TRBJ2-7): ETGVTQSPTHLIKTRGQQVTLRCSSQSGHNTVSWYQQALGQGPQFIFQYYREEENGRGNFPPRFSGLQFPNYSSELNVNALELDDSALYLCASSSPGEQYFGPGTRLTVT.

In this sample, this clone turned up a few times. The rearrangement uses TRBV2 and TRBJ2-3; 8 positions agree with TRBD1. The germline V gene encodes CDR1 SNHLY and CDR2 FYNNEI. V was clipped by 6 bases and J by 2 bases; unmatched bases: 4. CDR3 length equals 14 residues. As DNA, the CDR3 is TGTGCCAGCAGGAAGGGACAGGACACAGATACGCAGTATTTT. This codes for CASRKGQDTDTQYF.

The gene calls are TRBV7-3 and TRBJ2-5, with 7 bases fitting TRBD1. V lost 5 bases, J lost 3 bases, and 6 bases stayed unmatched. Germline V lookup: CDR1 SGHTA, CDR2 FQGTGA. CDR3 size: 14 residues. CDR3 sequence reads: CASSPGQPKETQYF. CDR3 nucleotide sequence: TGTGCCAGCAGCCCGGGACAGCCAAAAGAGACCCAGTACTTC.

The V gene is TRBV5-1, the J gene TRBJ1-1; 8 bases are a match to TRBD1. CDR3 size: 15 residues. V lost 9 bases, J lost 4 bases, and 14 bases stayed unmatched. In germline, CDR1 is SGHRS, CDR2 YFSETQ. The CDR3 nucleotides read TGCGCCACCACCCCAGGGGGCCCTGGTGGCACTGAAGCTTTCTTT. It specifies CATTPGGPGGTEAFF.

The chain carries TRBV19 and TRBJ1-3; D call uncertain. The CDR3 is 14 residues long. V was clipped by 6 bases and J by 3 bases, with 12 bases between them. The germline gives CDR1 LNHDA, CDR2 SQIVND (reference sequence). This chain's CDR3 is CASSLEQVGNTIYF. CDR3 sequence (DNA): TGTGCCAGTAGCCTCGAGCAAGTTGGAAACACCATATATTTT.

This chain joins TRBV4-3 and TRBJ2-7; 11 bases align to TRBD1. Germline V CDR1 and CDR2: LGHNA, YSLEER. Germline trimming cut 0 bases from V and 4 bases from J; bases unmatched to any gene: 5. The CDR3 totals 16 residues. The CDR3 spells CASSQDEGTGGYEQYF. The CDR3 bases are TGCGCCAGCAGCCAAGACGAAGGGACAGGGGGATACGAGCAGTACTTC.

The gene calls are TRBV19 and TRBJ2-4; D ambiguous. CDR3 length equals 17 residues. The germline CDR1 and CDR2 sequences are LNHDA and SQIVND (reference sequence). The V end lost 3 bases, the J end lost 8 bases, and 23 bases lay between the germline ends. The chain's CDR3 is CASSMHEQSAIRDIQYF. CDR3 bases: TGTGCCAGTAGTATGCATGAACAGAGTGCTATTCGCGACATTCAGTACTTC.